What follows are 17 T cell receptor beta chains derived from one specimen sequenced in a study of blood T cell repertoires in COVID-19. Using immunoSEQ multiplex PCR, the repertoire was profiled, and TCRdb retains in-frame clones only, with some absent. Among roughly 180,000 clones, roughly 84% were seen once, and the ten largest hold about 11%. The source material was peripheral blood. The receptors derive from a woman aged 80 or over with active or convalescent COVID-19.

The rearrangement uses TRBV29-1 and TRBJ2-3; D is perhaps TRBD2 (5 bases). Germline CDR1 reads SQVTM; CDR2 reads ANQGSEA. The germline V and J ends were trimmed by 6 bases and 5 bases, with 15 bases remaining between them. The CDR3 extends over 13 amino acids. CDR3 in DNA: TGCAGCGTCATTGAGGGCCTCAGAGATACGCAGTATTTT. Amino acid sequence: CSVIEGLRDTQYF.

The chain recombines TRBV3-1 (or the pseudogene TRBV3-2) with TRBJ2-6; 11 nucleotides agree with TRBD1. The CDR3 totals 16 residues. J gave up 1 base and V 4 bases, and 0 bases lay outside the gene matches. Germline values: CDR1 LGHDT, CDR2 YNNKEL (reference sequence). CDR3 residues: CASSRDRGSGANVLTF. DNA of the CDR3: TGTGCCAGCAGCCGGGACAGGGGGTCTGGGGCCAACGTCCTGACTTTC.

Here the CDR3 reads CASSQDPSGGYGYTF. DNA for the CDR3: TGTGCCAGCAGCCAAGACCCCTCAGGGGGCTATGGCTACACCTTC. The chain employs TRBV3-1 (or the pseudogene TRBV3-2) and TRBJ1-2, with TRBD1 matching 7 bases. Trimming took 0 bases from V and 4 from J; bases not matched to a gene: 5. The CDR3 runs 15 residues. Germline V gene data show CDR1 as LGHDT and CDR2 as YNNKEL (reference sequence).

The genes are TRBV27 and TRBJ1-5; D may be TRBD1 (6 bases). This CDR3 region has 15 residues. V was trimmed by 3 bases and J by 4 bases, leaving 13 bases between them. Germline loops: CDR1 MNHEY, CDR2 SMNVEV (reference sequence). CDR3 in amino acids: CASSFVGGQNQPQHF. The CDR3 nucleotides read TGTGCCAGCAGTTTCGTCGGGGGGCAAAATCAGCCCCAGCATTTT.

This clone was found once. J is TRBJ2-1 and V is TRBV30; TRBD2 might be the D (6 bases). V was shortened by 4 bases and J by 10 bases, with 26 bases between the two germline ends. Germline CDR1 reads GTSNPN; CDR2 reads SVGIG (reference sequence). This CDR3 is 16 amino acids long. The CDR3 loop reads CAWNGGGPEGVNEQFF. In DNA, the CDR3 is TGTGCCTGGAACGGAGGAGGGCCGGAGGGTGTCAACGAGCAGTTCTTC.

The rearrangement uses TRBV6-2 or TRBV6-3 and TRBJ2-1; 9 nucleotides align to TRBD2. Germline CDR1 reads MNHEY; CDR2 reads SVGEGT. The CDR3 covers 16 residues. V shed 1 base, J shed 5 bases, and the junction held 6 bases outside the gene matches. The CDR3 sequence is CASSYYVGLANNEQFF. DNA for the CDR3: TGTGCCAGCAGTTACTACGTGGGACTAGCTAACAATGAGCAGTTCTTC.

The gene calls are TRBV7-7 and TRBJ2-2; D not certain. V was cut by 4 bases and J by 5 bases, with 8 bases left in between. This CDR3 spans 13 amino acids. Germline CDR1 and CDR2: SSHAT and FNYEAQ (reference sequence). The CDR3 coding sequence is TGTGCCAGCAGCTCCCCAGTAACCGGGGAGCTGTTTTTT. Its protein is CASSSPVTGELFF.

This chain connects TRBV6-4 to TRBJ2-3; no definite D call. The germline V and J ends were trimmed by 3 bases and 0 bases, with 13 bases remaining between them. In germline, CDR1 is MRHNA, CDR2 SNTAGT. This CDR3 comprises 16 residues. The CDR3 loop reads CASSESIAASTDTQYF. CDR3 sequence (DNA): TGTGCCAGCAGTGAATCAATAGCAGCAAGCACAGATACGCAGTATTTT.

The genes are TRBV5-1 and TRBJ1-1, with 11 positions matching TRBD1. The V and J ends lost 2 bases and 12 bases, in that order; junction bases with no gene match: 9. The CDR3 loop spans 14 amino acids. CDR1 and CDR2 from the germline V gene are SGHRS and YFSETQ. The CDR3 DNA is TGCGCCAGCAGCTTTTTCCGGGACAGGGGGTTAACTTTCTTT. Its protein product is CASSFFRDRGLTFF.

The genes are TRBV14 and TRBJ2-7; D gene unclear. Looked up from germline, CDR1 is SGHDN and CDR2 is FVKESK. This CDR3 contains 9 residues. The CDR3 region has the DNA TGTCGGTGCTCCTACGAGCAGTACTTC. It is translated as CRCSYEQYF.

CDR3 sequence (DNA): TGTGCCAGCAGTGCAGGGACCTATAATTCACCCCTCCACTTT. It is translated as CASSAGTYNSPLHF. The chain is built from TRBV27 and TRBJ1-6; D perhaps matches TRBD1 (5 bases). CDR3 length equals 14 residues. The V gene's germline CDR1 is MNHEY and CDR2 SMNVEV (reference sequence). The V end lost 5 bases, the J end lost 2 bases, and 7 bases lay between the germline ends.

The chain uses TRBV18 and TRBJ2-1; D call uncertain. CDR1 and CDR2 (germline): KGHSH, LQKENI. There are 13 residues in the CDR3. V lost 2 bases and J lost 4, with 6 bases in between. CDR3 DNA: TGTGCCAGCTCACCAACAAGTTACAATGAGCAGTTCTTC. Translated, it gives CASSPTSYNEQFF.

The rearrangement uses TRBV5-1 and TRBJ2-1; 10 bases match TRBD2. J gave up 0 bases and V 1 base, and 7 bases lay outside the gene matches. The CDR3 has 18 residues. The V gene's germline CDR1 is SGHRS and CDR2 YFSETQ. The CDR3 sequence: CASSLSPSGSGSYNEQFF. The CDR3 nucleotides read TGCGCCAGCAGCTTGTCCCCTAGCGGGAGCGGCTCCTACAATGAGCAGTTCTTC. Together with reference TRBV5-1 and TRBJ2-1, the CDR3 gives the full variable domain: KAGVTQTPRYLIKTRGQQVTLSCSPISGHRSVSWYQQTPGQGLQFLFEYFSETQRNKGNFPGRFSGRQFSNSRSEMNVSTLELGDSALYLCASSLSPSGSGSYNEQFFGPGTRLTVL.

The chain carries TRBV19 and TRBJ2-5; TRBD2 matches 13 bases. This CDR3 comprises 16 residues. Trimming cost V 10 bases and J 4 bases; bases outside gene matches: 12. Germline loops: CDR1 LNHDA, CDR2 SQIVND (reference sequence). The CDR3 here is CATTGLAGMGGETQYF. The DNA for the CDR3 is TGTGCCACCACGGGACTAGCGGGAATGGGAGGAGAGACCCAGTACTTC.

As for this clone: The sample contains more than one DNA sequence encoding this CDR3. The V gene is TRBV2, the J gene TRBJ1-5; 7 nucleotides align to TRBD1. The CDR3 has 14 amino acids. The V gene end was trimmed by 4 bases and the J gene end by 4 bases; junction bases not matched to a gene: 4. Germline CDR1 reads SNHLY; CDR2 reads FYNNEI. The CDR3 protein is CASSGTGGNQPQHF. In nucleotides, the CDR3 is TGTGCCAGCAGTGGGACAGGCGGGAATCAGCCCCAGCATTTT.

The chain recombines TRBV6-6 with TRBJ2-7, with 12 bases aligning to TRBD2. The germline CDR1 and CDR2 sequences are MNHNY and SVGAGI (reference sequence). The junction had 6 bases not matched to a gene; V was cut back by 2 bases and J by 4 bases. The CDR3 is made up of 16 amino acids. CDR3 residues: CASSYPTSGRSYEQYF. The CDR3, as DNA: TGTGCCAGCAGTTACCCCACTAGCGGGAGGTCATACGAGCAGTACTTC.

This chain links TRBV3-1 (or the pseudogene TRBV3-2) with TRBJ1-2; weak D call: TRBD1 (5 bases). CDR1 is LGHDT, CDR2 YNNKEL, per germline (reference sequence). The CDR3 totals 14 residues. The V and J ends lost 2 bases and 0 bases respectively, with 7 bases between them. The CDR3 spells CASSQPGANYGYTF. DNA for the CDR3: TGTGCCAGCAGCCAACCGGGGGCTAACTATGGCTACACCTTC.